One T cell receptor (beta chain) is described in this entry. Its antigen is unknown. Over several immunoSEQ plates, each subset's genomic DNA was distributed in even portions. TCRdb's table, derived via immunoSEQ multiplex PCR, lists solely in-frame clones and lacks some. The profile covers millions of clones, with over 85% appearing a single time and roughly 0.36% taken by the ten largest. From germline, CDR1 is SGHAT and CDR2 FQDESV (reference sequence). The trim removed 5 bases at V and 2 bases at J, leaving 5 bases unmatched. This CDR3 has 14 amino acids. These data belong to a study of shared clonotypes between healthy human individuals. Study-wide findings and caveats: For sorted subsets, rarefaction showed incomplete sequencing despite large depth.

J is TRBJ2-5 and V is TRBV11-1; 7 bases line up with TRBD1. This TCR came from a man younger than 35 in good health. Some clones in this sample may be carry-over from other donors' samples. The sequenced material came from naive CD4+ T cells from PBMCs. Subset noted: CD45RA+ positively selected. CDR3 bases: TGTGCCAGCAGCCCCCGGGACAGACAAGAGACCCAGTACTTC. Translating gives CASSPRDRQETQYF.